A single count supports the clone carrying this TCR beta chain. Then a second PCR, running about 7 to 11 cycles, was carried out with a sample-barcoded 5' primer and a J-beta primer mix. TCRdb processed the 5' RACE reads anew with MiXCR; each CDR3 protein has one entry. The table shows 1.5 million or so distinct CDR3 sequences, with 42% occurring only once. Germline V lookup: CDR1 MDHEN, CDR2 SYDVKM. The CDR3 covers 14 residues. With V trimmed by 11 bases and J by 0 bases, 8 bases remained unmatched. The record originates from a study of blood T cells in healthy people across ages. Every participating donor contributed about 10 milliliters of peripheral blood through a draw.

Sequenced: blood. V is TRBV28 and J is TRBJ2-7; 9 nucleotides agree with TRBD1. The sequence was collected from a woman under 30 in good health. The CDR3, as DNA: TGTGCCGCACTCGGGACAGGGAGCTCCTACGAGCAGTACTTC. Its translation is CAALGTGSSYEQYF.